Below, 28 T cell receptor beta chains from the same sample are listed, as sequenced in a study of cytomegalovirus exposure and HLA in healthy donors. The PCR ran on 60 Vbeta and 13 Jbeta primers. Measured with immunoSEQ multiplex PCR; TCRdb has only the in-frame clones, and not every one. The sample holds tens of thousands of clones, around three quarters seen once. The material sequenced was PBMCs. All receptors derive from a man aged 30-40 years in good health and CMV-seropositive.

The rearrangement links TRBV30 to TRBJ2-1; 7 bases match TRBD2. Germline lookup yields CDR1 GTSNPN and CDR2 SVGIG (reference sequence). The ends lost 2 bases at V and 5 bases at J; junction bases unmatched: 12. The CDR3 has 16 amino acids. The CDR3 DNA is TGTGCCTGGAGTCAATCCCGGGGAGGGGTCAACAATGAGCAGTTCTTC. It encodes CAWSQSRGGVNNEQFF.

The J gene is TRBJ1-2, the V gene TRBV4-1; 8 bases agree with TRBD1. V lost 3 bases to trimming and J lost 8 bases; unmatched junction nucleotides: 8. CDR3 length: 14 amino acids. The germline V gene encodes CDR1 MGHRA and CDR2 YSYEKL. CDR3 loop: CASSQMDREGGYTF. The DNA of the CDR3 is TGCGCCAGCAGCCAGATGGACAGGGAGGGCGGCTACACCTTC.

The chain recombines TRBV5-1 with TRBJ1-2; 8 bases are a match to TRBD1. The CDR3 spans 12 residues. Germline values: CDR1 SGHRS, CDR2 YFSETQ. Unmatched junction bases numbered 0, after V lost 1 base and J lost 7 bases. The CDR3 here is CASSLTGGGYTF. CDR3 DNA: TGCGCCAGCAGCTTGACAGGGGGTGGCTACACCTTC.

The CDR3 bases are TGTGCCCGGTTTGAAAGACTAGCTAGGACACATGAGCAGTTCTTC. This gives the protein CARFERLARTHEQFF. The chain carries TRBV12-5 and TRBJ2-1; 7 bases are shared with TRBD2. Germline CDR1 reads LGHNT; CDR2 reads FRNRAP. The CDR3 consists of 15 residues.

J is TRBJ1-5 and V is TRBV5-1, with 10 bases lining up with TRBD1. V lost 0 bases and J lost 7; bases outside the gene matches: 1. The CDR3 consists of 14 residues. The germline V gene has CDR1 SGHRS and CDR2 YFSETQ. This chain's CDR3 is CASSLGTGGQPQHF. The CDR3 DNA reads TGCGCCAGCAGCTTGGGGACAGGGGGGCAGCCCCAGCATTTT.

J is TRBJ2-2 and V is TRBV28; possibly TRBD1 for D (5 bases). Germline V CDR1 and CDR2: MDHEN, SYDVKM. The CDR3 consists of 13 residues. V was trimmed by 4 bases and J by 4 bases, leaving 7 bases between them. Written as DNA, the CDR3 is TGTGCCAGCAGTTCAGGGTCCACCGGGGAGCTGTTTTTT. Its translation: CASSSGSTGELFF.

This chain links TRBV5-1 with TRBJ1-2, with 7 bases aligning to TRBD1. Losses at the gene ends were 3 bases for V and 8 bases for J; bases not matched to a gene: 13. This CDR3 region has 15 residues. From germline, CDR1 is SGHRS and CDR2 YFSETQ. The chain's CDR3 is CASSSILTGANGYTF. For the CDR3, the DNA is TGCGCCAGCAGCTCAATACTTACAGGGGCTAACGGCTACACCTTC. The whole variable domain, filled in from reference TRBV5-1 and TRBJ1-2, reads KAGVTQTPRYLIKTRGQQVTLSCSPISGHRSVSWYQQTPGQGLQFLFEYFSETQRNKGNFPGRFSGRQFSNSRSEMNVSTLELGDSALYLCASSSILTGANGYTFGSGTRLTVV.

This chain uses TRBV6-5 with TRBJ2-5; 10 nucleotides match TRBD1. The V gene's germline CDR1 is MNHEY and CDR2 SVGAGI. With V trimmed by 5 bases and J by 7 bases, 4 bases remained unmatched. CDR3 length equals 13 residues. Here the CDR3 reads CASSQGQGGTQYF. In nucleotides, the CDR3 is TGTGCCAGCAGTCAAGGACAGGGGGGGACCCAGTACTTC.

The V call is TRBV20-1, the J call TRBJ2-7; D not certain. The CDR3 has 11 residues. From germline, CDR1 is DFQATT and CDR2 SNEGSKA (reference sequence). Trimming left V 0 bases short and J 6 bases short, with 6 bases between. The CDR3 nucleotides read TGCAGTGCTAGAGATAATTTCGAGCAGTACTTC. It specifies CSARDNFEQYF.

The V call is TRBV19, the J call TRBJ1-1; no clear D gene. The length of the CDR3 is 16 residues. Trimming pared 0 bases from V and 2 bases from J, leaving 13 bases between. Germline loops: CDR1 LNHDA, CDR2 SQIVND (reference sequence). CDR3 sequence: CASSIDHAGTNTEAFF. CDR3 nucleotide sequence: TGTGCCAGTAGTATAGACCATGCGGGTACAAACACTGAAGCTTTCTTT. The entire variable domain, with the rest obtained from reference TRBV19 and TRBJ1-1, is as follows: DGGITQSPKYLFRKEGQNVTLSCEQNLNHDAMYWYRQDPGQGLRLIYYSQIVNDFQKGDIAEGYSVSREKKESFPLTVTSAQKNPTAFYLCASSIDHAGTNTEAFFGQGTRLTVV.

The chain couples TRBV4-1 to TRBJ1-2; no clear D gene. Per germline, CDR1 MGHRA and CDR2 YSYEKL. CDR3 length equals 14 residues. V lost 4 bases and J 8 bases, leaving 17 bases between the germline ends. The CDR3 loop reads CASSLQTRAGGYTF. As DNA, the CDR3 is TGCGCCAGCAGCCTCCAGACTAGGGCTGGGGGCTACACCTTC.

The J gene is TRBJ2-6, the V gene TRBV5-6; 7 nucleotides agree with TRBD1. The V segment lost 0 bases and the J segment 0 bases; nucleotides outside the gene matches: 3. CDR3 size: 17 residues. Germline CDR1 and CDR2: SGHDT and YYEEEE. This CDR3 reads CASSLGDRVSGANVLTF. CDR3 coding DNA: TGTGCCAGCAGCTTGGGGGACAGAGTCTCTGGGGCCAACGTCCTGACTTTC.

The V call is TRBV5-1, the J call TRBJ1-3; TRBD1 is a possible D gene (6 bases). Trimming shortened V by 4 bases and J by 4 bases, and 18 bases separated the two germline ends. This CDR3 has 16 amino acids. Germline V CDR1 and CDR2: SGHRS, YFSETQ. The CDR3 bases are TGCGCCAGCAGCCCTGACACTACAGGGCCCGGAAACACCATATATTTT. Residues: CASSPDTTGPGNTIYF.

This clone came up a few times. The chain uses TRBV5-1 and TRBJ1-5; perhaps TRBD1 as D (5 bases). V lost 1 base to trimming and J lost 5 bases, with 13 bases between them. The length of the CDR3 is 15 residues. Germline values: CDR1 SGHRS, CDR2 YFSETQ. As DNA, the CDR3 is TGCGCCAGCAGCTTGAAGGGCGGGGGTTATCAGCCCCAGCATTTT. Its protein is CASSLKGGGYQPQHF.

The chain recombines TRBV9 with TRBJ1-5; D gene uncertain. CDR1 and CDR2 from the germline V gene are SGDLS and YYNGEE. Trimming pared 0 bases from V and 5 bases from J, leaving 15 bases between. There are 16 residues in the CDR3. In DNA form, the CDR3 reads TGTGCCAGCAGCGTAGTGGAGCGGGTAAAAGATCAGCCCCAGCATTTT. Protein sequence: CASSVVERVKDQPQHF. The full variable domain, completed using reference TRBV9 and TRBJ1-5, is DSGVTQTPKHLITATGQRVTLRCSPRSGDLSVYWYQQSLDQGLQFLIQYYNGEERAKGNILERFSAQQFPDLHSELNLSSLELGDSALYFCASSVVERVKDQPQHFGDGTRLSIL.

The rearrangement links TRBV7-8 to TRBJ2-7; D not certain. The germline gives CDR1 SGHVS, CDR2 FQNEAQ. The CDR3 covers 11 residues. The V gene lost 4 bases and the J gene lost 5 bases, with 6 bases spanning the gap. CDR3 coding DNA: TGTGCCAGCAGCTCCCGGGACGAGCAGTACTTC. Its translation is CASSSRDEQYF.

CDR3 nucleotides: TGTGCCAGCTCACCACCAGGAGGGGCGAGTGGCTACACCTTC. Its translation: CASSPPGGASGYTF. The J gene is TRBJ1-2, the V gene TRBV18, with D possibly matching TRBD1 (5 bases). The germline CDR1 and CDR2 sequences are KGHSH and LQKENI. CDR3 length: 14 amino acids. The V gene lost 0 bases and the J gene lost 7 bases, with 12 bases spanning the gap.

V usage is TRBV30 and J usage is TRBJ2-3; 11 bases match TRBD2. The germline V gene encodes CDR1 GTSNPN and CDR2 SVGIG (reference sequence). This CDR3 comprises 15 residues. Trimming at V came to 3 bases and at J to 4 bases, leaving 6 bases not matched to a gene. CDR3 amino acids: CAWRTLAGAPDTQYF. CDR3 nucleotide sequence: TGTGCCTGGAGAACACTAGCGGGGGCCCCAGATACGCAGTATTTT.

The gene calls are TRBV6-1 and TRBJ1-1; tentative D call: TRBD1 (6 bases). Looked up from germline, CDR1 is MNHNS and CDR2 is SASEGT. The CDR3 totals 13 residues. Deletions cut 7 bases from V and 3 bases from J, with 12 bases between. The CDR3 region has the DNA TGTGCCAGCAACCGAGGACAGTACACTGAAGCTTTCTTT. Translated, it gives CASNRGQYTEAFF.

The genes are TRBV7-2 and TRBJ1-6; the D gene is possibly TRBD1 (6 bases). Looked up from germline, CDR1 is SGHTA and CDR2 is FQGNSA. Trimming took 1 base from V and 7 from J, leaving 20 bases between them. The CDR3 covers 18 residues. The CDR3 DNA follows: TGTGCCAGCAGCTTAGGGGCAAGTGTCACAGGGCGGAATTCACCCCTCCACTTT. This encodes CASSLGASVTGRNSPLHF.

The chain links TRBV7-9 to TRBJ1-1; 8 nucleotides match TRBD1. Germline V gene lookup returns CDR1 SEHNR and CDR2 FQNEAQ (reference sequence). V dropped 6 bases and J dropped 2; count of bases not matched to a gene: 5. The CDR3 spans 14 residues. The CDR3 spells CASRRQGKNTEAFF. CDR3 bases: TGTGCCAGCAGACGACAGGGGAAAAACACTGAAGCTTTCTTT.

The J gene is TRBJ2-5, the V gene TRBV9, with TRBD2 as a possible D gene (6 bases). Germline V CDR1 and CDR2: SGDLS, YYNGEE. V was shortened by 4 bases and J by 2 bases, with 15 bases between the two germline ends. The length of the CDR3 is 15 residues. CDR3 DNA: TGTGCCAGCAGCCTCCGCGGGGTGATTCAAGAGACCCAGTACTTC. Translation: CASSLRGVIQETQYF.

In this sample, this clone turned up once. This rearrangement joins TRBV10-3 to TRBJ1-2, with D possibly TRBD1 on 5 matching bases. CDR1 ENHRY and CDR2 SYGVKD come from the germline V gene. This CDR3 spans 15 amino acids. Trimming took 0 bases from V and 7 from J, leaving 15 bases between them. The CDR3 here is CAISESSQGGSGYTF. The CDR3 DNA follows: TGTGCCATCAGTGAGTCGAGCCAGGGTGGTAGTGGCTACACCTTC.

This clone has a handful of counts. V is TRBV7-2 and J is TRBJ1-1; D ambiguous. Trimming removed 0 bases at V and 0 bases at J, with 5 bases between. Germline CDR1 SGHTA, CDR2 FQGNSA. CDR3 length: 14 residues. The CDR3 DNA follows: TGTGCCAGCAGCTTAGCAGCGGTGAACACTGAAGCTTTCTTT. This sequence encodes CASSLAAVNTEAFF. The whole variable domain, remainder taken from reference TRBV7-2 and TRBJ1-1, is GAGVSQSPSNKVTEKGKDVELRCDPISGHTALYWYRQSLGQGLEFLIYFQGNSAPDKSGLPSDRFSAERTGGSVSTLTIQRTQQEDSAVYLCASSLAAVNTEAFFGQGTRLTVV.

V and J are TRBV7-2 and TRBJ2-7, with 9 bases fitting TRBD2. Trimming cost V 5 bases and J 4 bases; bases outside gene matches: 12. CDR3 length: 16 residues. Per the germline V gene, CDR1 is SGHTA and CDR2 is FQGNSA. The CDR3 spells CASSPLGGLARYEQYF. The CDR3 DNA sequence: TGTGCCAGCAGCCCCCTGGGAGGACTAGCGAGGTACGAGCAGTACTTC.

The sample holds one count of this clone. The CDR3 is CASSLTGGNTGELFF. CDR3 DNA sequence: TGTGCCAGCAGCCTTACAGGGGGCAACACCGGGGAGCTGTTTTTT. V gene TRBV7-6 combines with J gene TRBJ2-2; the match to TRBD1 covers 9 bases. J was trimmed by 2 bases and V by 5 bases; bases with no gene match: 3. The germline CDR1 and CDR2 sequences are SGHVS and FNYEAQ. The CDR3 is 15 amino acids. Full variable domain (remainder filled in from reference TRBV7-6 and TRBJ2-2): GAGVSQSPRYKVTKRGQDVALRCDPISGHVSLYWYRQALGQGPEFLTYFNYEAQQDKSGLPNDRFSAERPEGSISTLTIQRTEQRDSAMYRCASSLTGGNTGELFFGEGSRLTVL.

This clone has only a few counts. The chain uses TRBV6-1 and TRBJ1-2, with a possible D match to TRBD1 (5 bases). CDR1 is MNHNS, CDR2 SASEGT, per germline. The CDR3 is made up of 14 amino acids. V lost 4 bases and J lost 5, with 14 bases in between. For the CDR3, the DNA is TGTGCCAGCAGTGCAGGGAAGGGCCTTTATGGCTACACCTTC. This codes for CASSAGKGLYGYTF.

There are a few counts of this clone. The genes are TRBV7-9 and TRBJ1-2; 10 bases are shared with TRBD1. With V trimmed by 6 bases and J by 10 bases, 8 bases remained unmatched. This CDR3 is built from 13 residues. Germline CDR1 reads SEHNR; CDR2 reads FQNEAQ (reference sequence). CDR3 in amino acids: CASRPTGGLSYTF. The CDR3 DNA reads TGTGCCAGCAGGCCGACAGGGGGCTTATCCTACACCTTC.